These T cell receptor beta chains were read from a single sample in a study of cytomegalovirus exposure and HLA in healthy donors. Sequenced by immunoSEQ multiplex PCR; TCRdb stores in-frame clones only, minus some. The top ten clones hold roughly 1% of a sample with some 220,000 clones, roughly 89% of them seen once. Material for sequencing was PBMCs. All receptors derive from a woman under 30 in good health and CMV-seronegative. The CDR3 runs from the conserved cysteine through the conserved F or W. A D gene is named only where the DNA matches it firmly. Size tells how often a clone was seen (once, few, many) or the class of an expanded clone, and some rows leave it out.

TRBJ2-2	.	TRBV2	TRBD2	TGTGCCAGCAGGCTAGCGGCAATACTACCCGGGGAGCTGTTTTTT	CASRLAAILPGELFF
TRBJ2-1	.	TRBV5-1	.	TGCGCCAGCAGCTTCGTCCTTCTAGCGAGGGTCGTGAGCTCCTACAATGAGCAGTTCTTC	CASSFVLLARVVSSYNEQFF
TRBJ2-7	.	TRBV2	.	TGTGCCAGCGAATACAGTTACGAGCAGTACTTC	CASEYSYEQYF
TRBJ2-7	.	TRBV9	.	TGTGCCAGCAGCGTAGGTTCAGGGGTATCCTACGAGCAGTACTTC	CASSVGSGVSYEQYF
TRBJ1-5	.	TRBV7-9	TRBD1	TGTTCCAGCAGCTTGGGACCGACAGGGTCACACAATCAGCCCCAGCATTTT	CSSSLGPTGSHNQPQHF
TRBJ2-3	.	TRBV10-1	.	TGCGCCAGCAGTGATAGTCACGTCACAGATACGCAGTATTTT	CASSDSHVTDTQYF
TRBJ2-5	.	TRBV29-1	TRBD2	TGCAGCGTTGACCTAGCGGGGGGGGACCAAGAGACCCAGTACTTC	CSVDLAGGDQETQYF
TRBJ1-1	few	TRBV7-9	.	TGTGCCAGCAGATCCGAAAGGGGGAACACTGAAGCTTTCTTT	CASRSERGNTEAFF
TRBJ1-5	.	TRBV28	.	TGTGCCAGCCGCCAGGGGAAGAGGGGCAATCAGCCCCAGCATTTT	CASRQGKRGNQPQHF
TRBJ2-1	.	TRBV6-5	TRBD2	TGTGCCAGCCGGCTAGCGGGAGGGTATGAGCAGTTCTTC	CASRLAGGYEQFF
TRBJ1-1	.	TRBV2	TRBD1	TGTGCCAGCAGCGAACCCGGGACAGAGAACACTGAAGCTTTCTTT	CASSEPGTENTEAFF
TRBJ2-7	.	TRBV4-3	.	TGCGCCAGCAGCCAAGAAGGGGGGGTGTACGAGCAGTACTTC	CASSQEGGVYEQYF
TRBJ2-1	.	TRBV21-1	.	TGTGCCAGCAGCCCCTCAGAGGGCCCCACACTAGCGGGGGGGCCGGGGAATGAGCAGTTCTTC	CASSPSEGPTLAGGPGNEQFF
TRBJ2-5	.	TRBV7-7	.	TGTGCCAGCAGCTCCGGTACCTTATTAGGGGGAGAGACCCAGTACTTC	CASSSGTLLGGETQYF
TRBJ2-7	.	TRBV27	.	TGTGCCAGCAGTTTATCGGGGCGGCACGAGCAGTACTTC	CASSLSGRHEQYF
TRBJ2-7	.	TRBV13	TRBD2	TGTGCCAGCAGCTTATGGGGGGAGGGACTAGCGGGGGGGCCGCGTGGCGAGCAGTACTTC	CASSLWGEGLAGGPRGEQYF
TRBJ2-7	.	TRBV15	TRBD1	TGTGCCACCAGCAGAGACAGGGGGCCCTACGAGCAGTACTTC	CATSRDRGPYEQYF
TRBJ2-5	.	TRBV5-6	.	TGTGCCAGCAGCCCTCCTGCGGGAAAAGAGACCCAGTACTTC	CASSPPAGKETQYF
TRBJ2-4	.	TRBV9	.	TGTGCCAGCAGCGTAGGGGGTGCGGGAAACATTCAGTACTTC	CASSVGGAGNIQYF
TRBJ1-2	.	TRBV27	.	TGTGCCAGCAGTTACAACCCTTCAGGGTATTCGGGCGGCTACACCTTC	CASSYNPSGYSGGYTF
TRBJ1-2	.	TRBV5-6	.	TGTGCCAGCAGCTTGCCCAGGGAGGCTGGCTACACCTTC	CASSLPREAGYTF
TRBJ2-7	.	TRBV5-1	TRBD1	TGCGCCAGCAGCTCCCGCCTACAGGGGAACTACGAGCAGTACTTC	CASSSRLQGNYEQYF
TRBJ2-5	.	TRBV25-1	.	TGTGCCAGCACCCCCCCTCGTGGCGGGGAAGAGACCCAGTACTTC	CASTPPRGGEETQYF
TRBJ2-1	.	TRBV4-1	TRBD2	TGCGCCAGCAGCCAGTGGACTAGCGGGAGGCCGGGCAATGAGCAGTTCTTC	CASSQWTSGRPGNEQFF
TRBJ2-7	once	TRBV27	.	TGTGCCAGCAGTTTGTCAGGGGTGGTGAGGGAGCAGTACTTC	CASSLSGVVREQYF
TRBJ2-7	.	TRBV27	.	TGCGCCAGCAGTCCCACACTAGGCGGTCGCTCCTACGAGCAGTACTTC	CASSPTLGGRSYEQYF
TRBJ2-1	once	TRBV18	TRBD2	TGTGCCAGCTCATTGACTAGCGGGGAATACAATGAGCAGTTCTTC	CASSLTSGEYNEQFF
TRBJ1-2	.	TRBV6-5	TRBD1	TGTGCCAGCAGGTTCGACAGGGACTATGGCTACACCTTC	CASRFDRDYGYTF
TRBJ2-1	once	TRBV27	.	TGTGCCAGCAGGGGACTGCTGAGCTCCTACAATGAGCAGTTCTTC	CASRGLLSSYNEQFF